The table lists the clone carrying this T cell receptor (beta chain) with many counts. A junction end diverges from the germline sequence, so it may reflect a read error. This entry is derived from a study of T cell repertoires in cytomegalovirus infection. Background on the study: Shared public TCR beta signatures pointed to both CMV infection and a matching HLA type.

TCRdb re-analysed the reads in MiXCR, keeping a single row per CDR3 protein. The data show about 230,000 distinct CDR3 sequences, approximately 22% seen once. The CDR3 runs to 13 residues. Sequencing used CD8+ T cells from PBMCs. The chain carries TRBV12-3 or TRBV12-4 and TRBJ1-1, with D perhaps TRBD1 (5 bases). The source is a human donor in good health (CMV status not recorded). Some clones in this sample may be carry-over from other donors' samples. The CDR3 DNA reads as TGTGCCAGCAGCTTAGGGGTGGGCACTGAAGCTTTCTTT. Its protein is CASSLGVGTEAFF.